This TCR beta chain was retrieved from a study of early T cells in non-severe SARS-CoV-2 infection. About the study: Unsorted whole-blood RNA was sequenced in bulk, leaving chains unpaired.

V was cut by 6 bases and J by 4 bases, with 12 bases left in between. The CDR3 extends over 13 amino acids. Germline V gene data show CDR1 as MNHNY and CDR2 as SVGAGI (reference sequence). A few counts support this clonotype. Its target is unknown. General study findings and limits: VDJdb matches were skewed toward anti-spike CD8 T cell responses.

Unique molecular identifier tags were affixed to discrete cDNA molecules. TCRdb ran MiXCR on the 5' RACE reads and lists one entry per CDR3 protein. In the table there are 80,000 to 95,000 distinct CDR3 sequences, around 15% of which are singletons. Input material: whole blood. The TCR comes from an adult who was a healthcare worker with PCR-confirmed SARS-CoV-2 infection or an uninfected control (not recorded which). The chain combines TRBV6-6 with TRBJ1-1; D is undetermined. The CDR3 here is CASRKTWGTEAFF. CDR3 DNA sequence: TGTGCCAGCAGAAAGACTTGGGGCACTGAAGCTTTCTTT.